Many counts were recorded for the clone carrying this T cell receptor (beta chain). Assay: immunoSEQ multiplex PCR; the TCRdb copy retains only in-frame clones and omits some. The sample has tens of thousands of clones, 30% to 35% seen once. Per the germline V gene, CDR1 is SGHNT and CDR2 is YENEEA. V shed 5 bases, J shed 1 base, and the junction held 11 bases outside the gene matches. The CDR3 runs to 17 residues. This sample was included in a study of sequential checkpoint blockade in melanoma. Treatment indicated: randomized to nivolumab then ipilimumab (arm A) or the reverse (arm B). This material consisted of tumor tissue (inferred from file names), taken from a patient given nivolumab and ipilimumab in sequence. The receptor's source is a human donor with melanoma. The chain couples TRBV11-3 to TRBJ1-1; 9 bases line up with TRBD1. CDR3: CASSGGQGMFWNTEAFF. CDR3 nucleotides: TGTGCCAGCAGCGGGGGACAGGGCATGTTTTGGAACACTGAAGCTTTCTTT.